The subject of this entry is one T cell receptor (beta chain). The sample originates from a study of control samples from healthy donors and cancer patients. The germline V gene encodes CDR1 MDHEN and CDR2 SYDVKM. This CDR3 has 13 residues. The V end was cut by 6 bases, the J end by 4 bases, with 12 bases between. Some clones are missing from TCRdb's copy, which holds only in-frame ones; the method was immunoSEQ multiplex PCR. Altogether about 51,000 clones are present, 80% being singletons, with the ten largest covering about a tenth. The V and J genes are TRBV28 and TRBJ1-2; D might be TRBD1 (5 bases). The specimen was blood. This TCR was sampled from a man aged 65 to 79 in good health. This CDR3 is CASRRDRTYGYTF. In DNA, the CDR3 is TGTGCCAGCAGGCGCGACAGAACCTATGGCTACACCTTC.